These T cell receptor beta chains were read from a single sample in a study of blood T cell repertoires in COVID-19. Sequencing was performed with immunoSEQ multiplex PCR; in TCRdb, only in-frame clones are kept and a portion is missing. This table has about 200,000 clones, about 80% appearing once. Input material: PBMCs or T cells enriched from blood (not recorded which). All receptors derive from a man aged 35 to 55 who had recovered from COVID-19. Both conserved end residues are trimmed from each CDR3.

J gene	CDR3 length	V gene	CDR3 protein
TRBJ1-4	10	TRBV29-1	SRRGRGEKLF
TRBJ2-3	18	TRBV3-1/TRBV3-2	ASSQALAGGLRDDTDTQY
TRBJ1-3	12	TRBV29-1	SVDSGVTGNTIY
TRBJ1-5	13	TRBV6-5	ASSLEGAGNQPQH
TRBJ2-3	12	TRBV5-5	ASSSLGGEDTQY
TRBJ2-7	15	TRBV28	ASSLVRESASGYEQY
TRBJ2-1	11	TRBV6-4	ASSDFADNEQF
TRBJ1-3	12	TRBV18	ASSPAAVGNTIY
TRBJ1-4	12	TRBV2	ASSRDRGLEKLF
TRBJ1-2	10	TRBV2	ASLGQGSGYT
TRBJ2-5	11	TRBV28	ASSSETTETQY
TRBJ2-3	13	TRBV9	ASSVAGDHTDTQY
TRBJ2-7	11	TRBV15	ATSSERQDEQY
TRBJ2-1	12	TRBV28	ASITSGSYNEQF
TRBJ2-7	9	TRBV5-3	ARSLVREQY
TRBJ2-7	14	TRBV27	ASSTLAGGLSYEQY
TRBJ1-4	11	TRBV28	ASSFIQVEKLF
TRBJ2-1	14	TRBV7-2	ASSASGLAGGNEQF
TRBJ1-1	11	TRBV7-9	ASSVRVYTEAF
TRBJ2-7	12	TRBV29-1	SVLPGLHSYEQY
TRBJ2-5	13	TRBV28	ASSLRAGGRETQY
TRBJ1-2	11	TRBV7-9	ASSPISGHGYT
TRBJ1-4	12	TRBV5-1	ASSPTGNGEKLF
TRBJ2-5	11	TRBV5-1	ASSLAYQETQY
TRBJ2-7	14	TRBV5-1	ASSLVGSGPTYEQY
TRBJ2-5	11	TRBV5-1	ASSLEGGETQY
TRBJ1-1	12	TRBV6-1	ASSEGNSGSGAF
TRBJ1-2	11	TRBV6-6	ASSFTGTGGYT
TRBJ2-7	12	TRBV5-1	ASGEQGSSYEQY
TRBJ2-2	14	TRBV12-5	ASGLVRGGNTGELF
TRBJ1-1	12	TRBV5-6	ASSLGRVGTEAF
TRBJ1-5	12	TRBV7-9	ASSLSSGDQPQH
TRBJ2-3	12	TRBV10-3	AGRASGSTDTQY
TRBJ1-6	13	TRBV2	ASRTGSLWDSPLH
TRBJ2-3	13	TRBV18	ASSPRTGGTDTQY
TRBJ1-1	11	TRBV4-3	ASSPRVNTEAF
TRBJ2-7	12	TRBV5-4	ASSLAGGAGEQY
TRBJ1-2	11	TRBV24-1	ATSDTAYYGYT
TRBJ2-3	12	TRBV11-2	ASSFQDSTDTQY
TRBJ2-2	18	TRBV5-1	ASSLDPIRLAGGITGELF
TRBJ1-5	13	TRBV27	ASRLTGYSNQPQH
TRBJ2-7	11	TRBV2	ASRRQGTYEQY
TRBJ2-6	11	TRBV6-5	AAGGAGANVLT
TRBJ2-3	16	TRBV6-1	ASSEAKLAGGITDTQY
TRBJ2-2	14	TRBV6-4	ASSEVASGLTGELF
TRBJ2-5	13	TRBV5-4	ASSLGPESSETQY
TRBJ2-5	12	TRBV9	ASSVGLAGETQY
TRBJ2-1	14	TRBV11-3	ASSFRLAGSYNEQF